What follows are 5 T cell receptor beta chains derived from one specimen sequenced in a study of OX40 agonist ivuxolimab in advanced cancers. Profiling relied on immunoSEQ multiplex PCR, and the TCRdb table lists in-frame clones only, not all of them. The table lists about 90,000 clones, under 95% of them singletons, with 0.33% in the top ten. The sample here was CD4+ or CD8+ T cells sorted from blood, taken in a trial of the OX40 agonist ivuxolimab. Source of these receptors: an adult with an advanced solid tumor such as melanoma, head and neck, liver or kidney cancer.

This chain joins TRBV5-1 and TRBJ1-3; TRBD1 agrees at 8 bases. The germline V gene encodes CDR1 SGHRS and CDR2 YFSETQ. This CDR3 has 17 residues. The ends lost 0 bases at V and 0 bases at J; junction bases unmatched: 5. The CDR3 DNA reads TGCGCCAGCAGCTTGGGGGGACAGGTATACTCTGGAAACACCATATATTTT. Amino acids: CASSLGGQVYSGNTIYF.

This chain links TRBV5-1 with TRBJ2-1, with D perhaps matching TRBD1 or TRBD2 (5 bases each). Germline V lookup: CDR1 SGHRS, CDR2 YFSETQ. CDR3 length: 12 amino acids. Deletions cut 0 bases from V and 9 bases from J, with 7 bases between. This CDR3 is CASSLGGAEQFF. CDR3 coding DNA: TGCGCCAGCAGCTTGGGAGGGGCTGAGCAGTTCTTC.

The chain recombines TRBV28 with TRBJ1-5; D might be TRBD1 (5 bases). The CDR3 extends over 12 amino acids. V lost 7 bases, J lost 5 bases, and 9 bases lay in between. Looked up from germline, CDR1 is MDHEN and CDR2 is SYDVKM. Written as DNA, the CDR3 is TGTGCCAGCACTAGGGGTTATCAGCCCCAGCATTTT. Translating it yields CASTRGYQPQHF.

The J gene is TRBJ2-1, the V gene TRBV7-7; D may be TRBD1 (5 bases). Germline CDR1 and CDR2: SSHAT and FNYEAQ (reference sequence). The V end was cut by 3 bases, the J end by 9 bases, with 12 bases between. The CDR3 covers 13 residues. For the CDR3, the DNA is TGTGCCAGCAGCTTGGGCAGGGTAACTGAGCAGTTCTTC. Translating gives CASSLGRVTEQFF.

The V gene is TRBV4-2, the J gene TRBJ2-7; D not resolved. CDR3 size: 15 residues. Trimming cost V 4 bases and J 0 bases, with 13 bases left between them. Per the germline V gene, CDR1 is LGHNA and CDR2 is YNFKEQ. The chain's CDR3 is CASSRSRAFSYEQYF. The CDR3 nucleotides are TGTGCCAGCAGCCGGAGCCGGGCCTTCTCCTACGAGCAGTACTTC.